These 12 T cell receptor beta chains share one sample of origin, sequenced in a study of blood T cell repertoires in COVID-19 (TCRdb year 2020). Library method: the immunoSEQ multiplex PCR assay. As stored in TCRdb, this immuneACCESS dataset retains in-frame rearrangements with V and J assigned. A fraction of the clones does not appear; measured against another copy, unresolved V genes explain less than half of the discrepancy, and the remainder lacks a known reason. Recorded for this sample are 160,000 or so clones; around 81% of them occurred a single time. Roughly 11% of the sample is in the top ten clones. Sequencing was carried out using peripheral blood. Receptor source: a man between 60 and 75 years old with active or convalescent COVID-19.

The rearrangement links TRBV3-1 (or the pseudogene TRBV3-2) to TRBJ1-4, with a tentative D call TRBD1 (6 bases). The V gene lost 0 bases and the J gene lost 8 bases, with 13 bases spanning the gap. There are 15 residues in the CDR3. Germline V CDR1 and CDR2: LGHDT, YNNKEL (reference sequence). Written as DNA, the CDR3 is TGTGCCAGCAGCCAAGAGTACAGGGTCGAGGAAAAACTGTTTTTT. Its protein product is CASSQEYRVEEKLFF.

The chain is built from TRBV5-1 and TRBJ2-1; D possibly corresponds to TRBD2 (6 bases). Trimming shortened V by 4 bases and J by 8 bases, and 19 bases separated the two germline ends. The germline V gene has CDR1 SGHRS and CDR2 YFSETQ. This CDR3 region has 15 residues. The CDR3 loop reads CASSPGLRSEDEQFF. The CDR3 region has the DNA TGCGCCAGCAGCCCGGGACTTCGTAGTGAGGATGAGCAGTTCTTC.

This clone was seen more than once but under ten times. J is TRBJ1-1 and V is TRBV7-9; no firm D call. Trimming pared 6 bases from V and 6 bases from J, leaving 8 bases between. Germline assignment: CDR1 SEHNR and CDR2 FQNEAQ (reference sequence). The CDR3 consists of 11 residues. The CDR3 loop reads CASRLEPEAFF. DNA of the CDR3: TGTGCCAGCAGGTTGGAGCCTGAAGCTTTCTTT.

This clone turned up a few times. The CDR3, as DNA: TGCGCCAGCAGCGCGTTGGGGACAGGGGGGACTGAAGCTTTCTTT. Its translation is CASSALGTGGTEAFF. The chain links TRBV5-1 to TRBJ1-1, with 11 bases aligning to TRBD1. This CDR3 is built from 15 residues. Germline CDR1 and CDR2: SGHRS and YFSETQ. Trimming removed 4 bases from V and 5 bases from J; junction bases left unmatched: 7.

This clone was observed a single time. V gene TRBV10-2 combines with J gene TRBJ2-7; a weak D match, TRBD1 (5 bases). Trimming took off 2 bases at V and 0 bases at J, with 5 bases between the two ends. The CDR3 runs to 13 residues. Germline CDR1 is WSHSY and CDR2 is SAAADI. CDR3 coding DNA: TGCGCCAGCAGTGAGGACAGCTCCTACGAGCAGTACTTC. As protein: CASSEDSSYEQYF.

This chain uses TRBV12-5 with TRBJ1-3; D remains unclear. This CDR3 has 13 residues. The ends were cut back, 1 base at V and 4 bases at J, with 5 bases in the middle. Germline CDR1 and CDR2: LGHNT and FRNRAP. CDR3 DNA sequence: TGTGCTAGTGGTTTGGCCGGGGGAAACACCATATATTTT. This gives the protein CASGLAGGNTIYF.

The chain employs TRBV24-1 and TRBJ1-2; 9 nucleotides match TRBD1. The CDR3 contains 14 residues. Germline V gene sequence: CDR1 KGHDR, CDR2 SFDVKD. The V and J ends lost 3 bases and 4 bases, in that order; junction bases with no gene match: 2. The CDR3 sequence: CATSDGTGTYGYTF. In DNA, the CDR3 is TGTGCCACCAGTGATGGGACAGGGACCTATGGCTACACCTTC.

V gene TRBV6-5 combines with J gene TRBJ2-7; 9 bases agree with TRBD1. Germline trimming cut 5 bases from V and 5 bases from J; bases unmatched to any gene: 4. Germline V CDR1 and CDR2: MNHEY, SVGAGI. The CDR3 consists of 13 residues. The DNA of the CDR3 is TGTGCCAGCAGTCTCCGGGACAGGGACGAGCAGTACTTC. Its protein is CASSLRDRDEQYF.

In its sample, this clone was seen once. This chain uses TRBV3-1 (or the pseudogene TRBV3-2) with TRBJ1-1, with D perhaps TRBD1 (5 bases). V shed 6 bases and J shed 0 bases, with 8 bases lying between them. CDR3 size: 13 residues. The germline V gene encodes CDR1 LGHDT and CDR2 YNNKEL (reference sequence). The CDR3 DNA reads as TGTGCCAGCAGTGGACATTTGAACACTGAAGCTTTCTTT. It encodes CASSGHLNTEAFF.

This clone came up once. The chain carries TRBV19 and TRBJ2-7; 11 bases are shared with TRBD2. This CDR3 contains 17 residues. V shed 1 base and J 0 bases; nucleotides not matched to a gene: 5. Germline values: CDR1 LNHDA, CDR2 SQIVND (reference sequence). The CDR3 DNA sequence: TGTGCCAGTAGTATAGGACTAGCGGGAACTAGCTCCTACGAGCAGTACTTC. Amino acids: CASSIGLAGTSSYEQYF.

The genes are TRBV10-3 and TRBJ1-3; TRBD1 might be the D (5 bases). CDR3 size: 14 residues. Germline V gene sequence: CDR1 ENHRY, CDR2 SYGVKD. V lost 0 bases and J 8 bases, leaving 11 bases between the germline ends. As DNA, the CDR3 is TGTGCCATCAGTGAGTCGGAGGGGATGGACACCATATATTTT. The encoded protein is CAISESEGMDTIYF.

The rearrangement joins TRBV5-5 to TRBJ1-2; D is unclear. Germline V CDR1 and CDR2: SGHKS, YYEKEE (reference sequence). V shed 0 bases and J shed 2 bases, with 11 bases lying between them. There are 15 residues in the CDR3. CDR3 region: CASSLGAGGNYGYTF. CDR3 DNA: TGTGCCAGCAGCTTGGGTGCGGGTGGGAACTATGGCTACACCTTC.